Shown below are 15 T cell receptor beta chains from a single sample sequenced in a study of T cell responses to AZD1222 COVID-19 vaccine. Here immunoSEQ multiplex PCR was the method, and the copy in TCRdb shows in-frame clones only, minus some. The sample contains around 63,000 clones, 65% to 90% of which appear only once. The material was peripheral blood, obtained on day 0 of AZD1222 vaccination. These receptors originate from an adult in good health.

The chain is built from TRBV4-2 and TRBJ2-7; no reliable D call. Germline V gene lookup returns CDR1 LGHNA and CDR2 YNFKEQ. Trimming removed 4 bases at V and 0 bases at J, with 13 bases between. This CDR3 contains 15 residues. This CDR3 is CASSPGVVSSYEQYF. The CDR3 coding sequence is TGTGCCAGCAGCCCTGGGGTGGTGAGCTCCTACGAGCAGTACTTC.

The rearrangement joins TRBV12-3 or TRBV12-4 to TRBJ1-1, with a weak D call TRBD1 (5 bases). The CDR3 has 13 amino acids. Trimming took off 2 bases at V and 11 bases at J, with 15 bases between the two ends. DNA for the CDR3: TGTGCCAGCAGTTTAAGGGGAGGAGGGTGGGCTTTCTTT. Translated: CASSLRGGGWAFF.

CDR3 sequence (DNA): TGCGCCAGCAGCTTACCGACTAGCGGGGGGGTCGATGAGCAGTTCTTC. It codes for CASSLPTSGGVDEQFF. The rearrangement joins TRBV5-1 to TRBJ2-1, with 14 positions matching TRBD2. CDR1 and CDR2 from the germline V gene are SGHRS and YFSETQ. CDR3 length: 16 amino acids. V trimming: 2 bases; J trimming: 8 bases; junction bases outside the gene matches: 6. The full variable domain, in which reference TRBV5-1 and TRBJ2-1 provide the parts outside the CDR3, is KAGVTQTPRYLIKTRGQQVTLSCSPISGHRSVSWYQQTPGQGLQFLFEYFSETQRNKGNFPGRFSGRQFSNSRSEMNVSTLELGDSALYLCASSLPTSGGVDEQFFGPGTRLTVL.

The rearrangement links TRBV27 to TRBJ2-5; 9 positions agree with TRBD1. The germline CDR1 and CDR2 sequences are MNHEY and SMNVEV (reference sequence). V shed 5 bases, J shed 1 base, and the junction held 5 bases outside the gene matches. The CDR3 length is 15 residues. The CDR3 loop is CASSRQGVVQETQYF. CDR3 in DNA: TGTGCCAGCAGTAGACAGGGGGTCGTCCAAGAGACCCAGTACTTC.

The V call is TRBV5-1, the J call TRBJ2-5, with D tentatively TRBD2 (7 bases). The V end lost 1 base, the J end lost 4 bases, and 17 bases lay between the germline ends. Per the germline V gene, CDR1 is SGHRS and CDR2 is YFSETQ. The CDR3 covers 16 residues. CDR3: CASSLTARGAGETQYF. CDR3 bases: TGCGCCAGCAGCTTGACAGCTCGGGGGGCGGGAGAGACCCAGTACTTC.

The chain employs TRBV25-1 and TRBJ2-2; weak D call: TRBD1 (6 bases). The CDR3 extends over 14 amino acids. Germline-derived CDR1 and CDR2 are MGHDK and SYGVNS. Trimming stripped 6 bases from V and 2 bases from J, with 10 bases between. DNA for the CDR3: TGTGCCAGCAGACGGGACATCAACACCGGGGAGCTGTTTTTT. Translating it yields CASRRDINTGELFF.

The chain has TRBV6-1 and TRBJ1-5; unclear D gene. V dropped 1 base and J dropped 4 bases, with 5 bases sitting between them. CDR3 length: 13 amino acids. Looked up from germline, CDR1 is MNHNS and CDR2 is SASEGT. The CDR3 bases are TGTGCCAGCAGTGAAGGGGGAAATCAGCCCCAGCATTTT. Translated, it gives CASSEGGNQPQHF.

The chain uses TRBV6-1 and TRBJ2-1; 10 bases are a match to TRBD2. The germline V gene encodes CDR1 MNHNS and CDR2 SASEGT. The CDR3 runs to 17 residues. V lost 4 bases and J lost 5; bases outside the gene matches: 11. The CDR3 reads CASSGYSGGRMNNEQFF. Here the CDR3 DNA reads TGTGCCAGCAGTGGTTATAGCGGGGGGCGTATGAACAATGAGCAGTTCTTC.

This clone was found once. This chain connects TRBV6-1 to TRBJ2-2, with D possibly matching TRBD1 (5 bases). Trimming took off 3 bases at V and 5 bases at J, with 10 bases between the two ends. Germline V gene lookup returns CDR1 MNHNS and CDR2 SASEGT. The CDR3 length is 14 residues. Here the CDR3 DNA reads TGTGCCAGCAGTGACAGGGTGATGACCGGGGAGCTGTTTTTT. Protein: CASSDRVMTGELFF.

The chain joins TRBV5-6 to TRBJ1-3, with D unclear. Germline CDR1 is SGHDT and CDR2 is YYEEEE. Between the trimmed V and J ends, which lost 2 bases and 4 bases, there was a span of 7 bases. This CDR3 has 13 residues. In DNA, the CDR3 is TGTGCCAGCAGCTTAGGTGGGGGAAACACCATATATTTT. This gives the protein CASSLGGGNTIYF. The full variable domain, in which reference TRBV5-6 and TRBJ1-3 provide the parts outside the CDR3, is DAGVTQSPTHLIKTRGQQVTLRCSPKSGHDTVSWYQQALGQGPQFIFQYYEEEERQRGNFPDRFSGHQFPNYSSELNVNALLLGDSALYLCASSLGGGNTIYFGEGSWLTVV.

The chain carries TRBV4-1 and TRBJ1-2; D might be TRBD1 (6 bases). There are 14 residues in the CDR3. Germline lookup yields CDR1 MGHRA and CDR2 YSYEKL. V lost 0 bases to trimming and J lost 4 bases, with 9 bases between them. CDR3 region: CASSQEGQTYGYTF. The CDR3 DNA reads as TGCGCCAGCAGCCAAGAAGGACAGACCTATGGCTACACCTTC.

This clone is judged medium-sized. This chain links TRBV6-5 with TRBJ1-2; maybe TRBD1 (5 bases). V was cut by 5 bases and J by 7 bases, with 20 bases left in between. Germline V lookup: CDR1 MNHEY, CDR2 SVGAGI. This CDR3 has 15 residues. CDR3 in amino acids: CASSLSRALSIGYTF. Written as DNA, the CDR3 is TGTGCCAGCAGTCTATCCAGGGCGCTATCCATTGGCTACACCTTC.

The J gene is TRBJ1-2, the V gene TRBV5-6; TRBD1 matches at 7 bases. V was pared by 4 bases and J by 4 bases, with 10 bases of the junction left unmatched. The CDR3 loop spans 15 amino acids. Germline lookup yields CDR1 SGHDT and CDR2 YYEEEE. The CDR3 region is CASSLGQGGSYGYTF. CDR3 coding DNA: TGTGCCAGCAGCCTAGGGCAGGGGGGAAGCTATGGCTACACCTTC.

The V and J genes are TRBV7-6 and TRBJ2-1, with D perhaps TRBD1 (6 bases). Germline lookup yields CDR1 SGHVS and CDR2 FNYEAQ. Deletions cut 2 bases from V and 0 bases from J, with 17 bases between. This CDR3 spans 18 amino acids. Here the CDR3 DNA reads TGTGCCAGCAGCTTACAGGGGATAGAAAGACGCTCCTACAATGAGCAGTTCTTC. This translates into CASSLQGIERRSYNEQFF.

The chain employs TRBV5-1 and TRBJ2-2; a possible D gene is TRBD1 (6 bases). V dropped 6 bases and J dropped 5 bases, with 20 bases sitting between them. The CDR3 is made up of 16 amino acids. Germline lookup yields CDR1 SGHRS and CDR2 YFSETQ. The CDR3 spells CASNWNRDVGTGELFF. CDR3 sequence (DNA): TGCGCCAGCAATTGGAACAGGGACGTCGGAACCGGGGAGCTGTTTTTT.